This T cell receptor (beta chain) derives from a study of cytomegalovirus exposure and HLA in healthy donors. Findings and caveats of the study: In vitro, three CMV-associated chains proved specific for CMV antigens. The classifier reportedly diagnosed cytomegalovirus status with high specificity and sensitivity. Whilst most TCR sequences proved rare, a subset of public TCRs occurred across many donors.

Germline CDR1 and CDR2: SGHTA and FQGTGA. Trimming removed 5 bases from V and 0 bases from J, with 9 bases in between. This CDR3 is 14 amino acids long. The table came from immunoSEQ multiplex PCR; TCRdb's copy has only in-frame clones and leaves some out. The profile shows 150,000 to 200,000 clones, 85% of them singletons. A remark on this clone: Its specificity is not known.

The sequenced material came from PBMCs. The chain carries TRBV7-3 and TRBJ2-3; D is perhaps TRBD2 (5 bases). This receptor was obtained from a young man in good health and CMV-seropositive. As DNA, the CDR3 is TGTGCCAGCAGCCCTAGCCATAGCACAGATACGCAGTATTTT. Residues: CASSPSHSTDTQYF.